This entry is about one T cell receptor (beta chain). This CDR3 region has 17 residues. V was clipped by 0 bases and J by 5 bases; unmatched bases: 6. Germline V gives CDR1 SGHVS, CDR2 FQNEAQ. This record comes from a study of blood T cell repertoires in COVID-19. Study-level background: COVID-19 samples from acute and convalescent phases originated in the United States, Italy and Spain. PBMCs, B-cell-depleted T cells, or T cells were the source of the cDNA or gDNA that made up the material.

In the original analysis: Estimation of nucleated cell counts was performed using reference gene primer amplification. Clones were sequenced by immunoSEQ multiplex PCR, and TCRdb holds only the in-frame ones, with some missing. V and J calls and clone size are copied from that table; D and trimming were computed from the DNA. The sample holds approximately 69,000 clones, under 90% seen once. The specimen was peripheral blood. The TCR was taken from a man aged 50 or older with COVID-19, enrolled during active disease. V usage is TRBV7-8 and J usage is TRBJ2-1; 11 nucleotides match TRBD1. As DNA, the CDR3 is TGTGCCAGCAGCTTAGCGGGGGGGACAGGGGGAAACAATGAGCAGTTCTTC. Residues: CASSLAGGTGGNNEQFF.